Shown below are 21 T cell receptor beta chains from a single sample sequenced in a study of T-cell memory formation after mild COVID-19. TCRdb re-called the 5' RACE reads through MiXCR, storing one row per CDR3 protein. This sample has 400,000 or so distinct CDR3 sequences, with around 20% found just once. Material: PBMCs or a T cell subset sorted from them (not recorded which). These receptors were obtained from an adult woman who had mild COVID-19 (a few samples of this study predate the infection). Cell type and time point are not known.

The genes are TRBV2 and TRBJ2-7; TRBD1 might be the D (5 bases). Per the germline V gene, CDR1 is SNHLY and CDR2 is FYNNEI. Trimming took 4 bases from V and 4 from J, leaving 5 bases between them. The CDR3 runs to 11 residues. CDR3 DNA: TGTGCCAGCAGTGCAGGGTACGAGCAGTACTTC. This codes for CASSAGYEQYF.

This clonotype appeared many times. This sequence joins TRBV7-9 and TRBJ1-1; D is uncertain. Germline values: CDR1 SEHNR, CDR2 FQNEAQ (reference sequence). The V end lost 5 bases, the J end lost 0 bases, and 7 bases lay between the germline ends. This CDR3 has 13 residues. The CDR3 protein is CASSRIMNTEAFF. The CDR3 DNA reads as TGTGCCAGCAGCAGGATTATGAACACTGAAGCTTTCTTT.

The chain is built from TRBV7-3 and TRBJ1-1; no firm D call. CDR1 and CDR2 from the germline V gene are SGHTA and FQGTGA. The germline V and J ends were trimmed by 1 base and 3 bases, with 12 bases remaining between them. The CDR3 contains 15 residues. The DNA for the CDR3 is TGTGCCAGCAGCTTAAGTTCATCGGGGTACACTGAAGCTTTCTTT. Its protein product is CASSLSSSGYTEAFF.

This chain links TRBV4-3 with TRBJ2-3; 8 bases align to TRBD1. The CDR3 runs 15 residues. The germline V gene has CDR1 LGHNA and CDR2 YSLEER. V lost 3 bases, J lost 6 bases, and 8 bases stayed unmatched. In DNA, the CDR3 is TGCGCCAGCAGCCAGGCGGACAGGGTAGCGGATACGCAGTATTTT. Translating it yields CASSQADRVADTQYF.

This clonotype came up many times. The chain joins TRBV7-9 to TRBJ2-7; 10 bases map to TRBD1. The V gene end was trimmed by 8 bases and the J gene end by 3 bases; junction bases not matched to a gene: 4. The CDR3 has 13 amino acids. From germline, CDR1 is SEHNR and CDR2 FQNEAQ (reference sequence). CDR3 DNA: TGTGCCAGCTTTCGGACAGGGGGCTACGAGCAGTACTTC. As protein: CASFRTGGYEQYF.

This clonotype was seen more than once but under ten times. The chain employs TRBV12-3 or TRBV12-4 and TRBJ1-1; TRBD1 might be the D (6 bases). The CDR3 contains 17 residues. V shed 8 bases and J shed 6 bases, with 28 bases lying between them. The CDR3 loop reads CASETSNPGTSRPEAFF. The DNA of the CDR3 is TGTGCCAGCGAGACGTCCAATCCCGGGACATCCCGCCCTGAAGCTTTCTTT.

This clonotype has more than one count but fewer than ten. The chain combines TRBV30 with TRBJ1-1; 7 bases are a match to TRBD1. The CDR3 totals 13 residues. Trimming took 8 bases from V and 2 from J; bases not matched to a gene: 8. Germline V CDR1 and CDR2: GTSNPN, SVGIG (reference sequence). CDR3 nucleotides: TGTGCCGCAACGGGACAGACTAACACTGAAGCTTTCTTT. This gives the protein CAATGQTNTEAFF. The full variable domain, its missing parts supplied by reference TRBV30 and TRBJ1-1, is SQTIHQWPATLVQPVGSPLSLECTVEGTSNPNLYWYRQAAGRGLQLLFYSVGIGQISSEVPQNLSASRPQDRQFILSSKKLLLSDSGFYLCAATGQTNTEAFFGQGTRLTVV.

This chain links TRBV4-3 with TRBJ2-7; D is possibly TRBD1 (5 bases). CDR3 length equals 16 residues. Germline CDR1 and CDR2: LGHNA and YSLEER. V lost 4 bases and J lost 2, with 18 bases in between. The CDR3: CASSRGKGQRAYEQYF. The DNA of the CDR3 is TGCGCCAGCAGCCGGGGCAAGGGTCAAAGGGCCTACGAGCAGTACTTC.

J is TRBJ1-1 and V is TRBV4-2; possibly TRBD1 for D (5 bases). The CDR3 length is 14 residues. Germline lookup yields CDR1 LGHNA and CDR2 YNFKEQ. Trimming took 2 bases from V and 1 from J, leaving 8 bases between them. The CDR3 sequence: CASSQRRGNTEAFF. The CDR3 DNA reads as TGTGCCAGCAGCCAAAGGAGGGGGAACACTGAAGCTTTCTTT.

The chain recombines TRBV7-9 with TRBJ1-5, with unresolved D. Germline V gene sequence: CDR1 SEHNR, CDR2 FQNEAQ (reference sequence). Trimming removed 0 bases from V and 5 bases from J, with 17 bases in between. CDR3 length: 17 amino acids. CDR3 region: CASSLAGGLGVDQPQHF. Written as DNA, the CDR3 is TGTGCCAGCAGCTTAGCCGGAGGACTCGGAGTCGATCAGCCCCAGCATTTT.

There are a few counts of this clonotype. The chain is built from TRBV21-1 and TRBJ2-7; the D call in the table, TRBD1, was not verified against the DNA. TRBV21-1 is deemed a pseudogene. This CDR3 is 15 amino acids long. The CDR3 DNA sequence: TGTGCCAGCAGCAAAGATGTGGACAGGCCATACGAGCAGTACTTC. Translation gives CASSKDVDRPYEQYF.

The V and J genes are TRBV4-3 and TRBJ2-1, with 12 bases lining up with TRBD2. The CDR3 has 19 amino acids. CDR1 and CDR2 (germline): LGHNA, YSLEER. Germline trimming cut 0 bases from V and 0 bases from J; bases unmatched to any gene: 6. CDR3 loop: CASSQEGLAGLISYNEQFF. CDR3 coding DNA: TGCGCCAGCAGCCAAGAAGGACTAGCGGGATTAATCTCCTACAATGAGCAGTTCTTC.

Only a few counts were recorded for this clonotype. The chain couples TRBV12-3 or TRBV12-4 to TRBJ1-1; no clear D gene. The CDR3 has 13 amino acids. The V and J ends lost 3 bases and 5 bases respectively, with 10 bases between them. CDR3 sequence: CASSFSWGTEAFF. The DNA of the CDR3 is TGTGCCAGCAGTTTTAGTTGGGGAACTGAAGCTTTCTTT.

The V and J genes are TRBV5-4 and TRBJ1-1; no firm D call. Deletions cut 3 bases from V and 5 bases from J, with 11 bases between. Germline V CDR1 and CDR2: SGHNT, YYREEE (reference sequence). The CDR3 totals 13 residues. The CDR3 nucleotides read TGTGCCAGCAGCTGGGGTGTCCGGACTGAAGCTTTCTTT. It yields the protein CASSWGVRTEAFF.

The chain is built from TRBV21-1 and TRBJ1-3; the table's D call TRBD1 went unverified against the DNA. TRBV21-1 is a pseudogene segment. The CDR3 has 18 amino acids. CDR3 region: CASSARDRAYSSGNTIYF. CDR3 DNA: TGTGCCAGCAGCGCCCGGGACCGAGCCTATAGCTCTGGAAACACCATATATTTT.

This chain connects TRBV5-6 to TRBJ2-7; D is unclear. CDR1 and CDR2 from the germline V gene are SGHDT and YYEEEE. This CDR3 contains 14 residues. V was cut by 0 bases and J by 0 bases, with 7 bases left in between. The CDR3 coding sequence is TGTGCCAGCAGCTTGGCCACACTCTCCTACGAGCAGTACTTC. Translation gives CASSLATLSYEQYF.

This sequence joins TRBV4-3 and TRBJ2-7; maybe TRBD1 (5 bases). This CDR3 comprises 14 residues. Germline CDR1 is LGHNA and CDR2 is YSLEER. V was shortened by 0 bases and J by 4 bases, with 10 bases between the two germline ends. The CDR3 region has the DNA TGCGCCAGCAGCCAAGATCAGGGTCGGTACGAGCAGTACTTC. Its translation is CASSQDQGRYEQYF.

This clonotype was detected only a few times. The chain uses TRBV3-1 and TRBJ1-5; 7 bases are shared with TRBD1. The length of the CDR3 is 17 residues. CDR1 is LGHDT and CDR2 is YNNKEL in the germline V gene (reference sequence). J was trimmed by 0 bases and V by 0 bases; bases with no gene match: 5. The CDR3 loop reads CASSQDKTGYSNQPQHF. In nucleotides, the CDR3 is TGTGCCAGCAGCCAAGACAAGACAGGGTATAGCAATCAGCCCCAGCATTTT. The variable domain in full, completed from reference TRBV3-1 and TRBJ1-5, reads DTAVSQTPKYLVTQMGNDKSIKCEQNLGHDTMYWYKQDSKKFLKIMFSYNNKELIINETVPNRFSPKSPDKAHLNLHINSLELGDSAVYFCASSQDKTGYSNQPQHFGDGTRLSIL.

This rearrangement joins TRBV5-1 to TRBJ2-7; 9 nucleotides agree with TRBD1. Germline V gene lookup returns CDR1 SGHRS and CDR2 YFSETQ. After removal of 0 bases from V and 5 bases from J, the junction contained 9 bases not matched to a gene. This CDR3 has 16 residues. The CDR3 is CASSLEGGQGRDEQYF. CDR3 bases: TGCGCCAGCAGCTTGGAAGGGGGACAGGGTCGGGACGAGCAGTACTTC.

This clonotype was detected only a few times. The chain recombines TRBV5-6 with TRBJ2-1, with 14 bases identical to TRBD2. Trimming removed 4 bases from V and 9 bases from J; junction bases left unmatched: 6. The V gene's germline CDR1 is SGHDT and CDR2 YYEEEE. This CDR3 has 15 residues. The CDR3: CASSPTSGRDIEQFF. Here the CDR3 DNA reads TGTGCCAGCAGCCCGACTAGCGGGAGGGATATTGAGCAGTTCTTC.

The gene calls are TRBV24-1 and TRBJ1-1; weak D call: TRBD1 (5 bases). CDR1 is KGHDR and CDR2 is SFDVKD in the germline V gene. The CDR3 is 12 residues long. Trimming took 7 bases from V and 4 from J, leaving 9 bases between them. CDR3 sequence reads: CATRGGTTEAFF. For the CDR3, the DNA is TGTGCCACCAGGGGAGGGACCACTGAAGCTTTCTTT.